The present T cell receptor beta chain was sequenced within a study of cytomegalovirus exposure and HLA in healthy donors. The table lists this clone with a few counts. Its matching antigen is unknown. Likely unrecorded immune exposures existed in these nominally healthy donors. Regarding the study as a whole: Later on, a genetic analysis was performed. It linked a missense variant in DCLRE1C with V- and J-gene trimming of TCR beta.

The V gene end was trimmed by 5 bases and the J gene end by 7 bases; junction bases not matched to a gene: 8. The CDR3 runs 14 residues. Germline CDR1 is MNHEY and CDR2 is SVGAGI. The PCR contained 60 Vbeta and 13 Jbeta primers. TCRdb keeps only in-frame clones here, not all; method: immunoSEQ multiplex PCR. This sample has around 50,000 clones, with less than 85% found just once. The chain carries TRBV6-5 and TRBJ2-1, with 7 bases lining up with TRBD2. Sequencing was performed on PBMCs. This clonotype was obtained from a man aged 30-40 years in good health and CMV-seropositive. CDR3 loop: CASSLGLVANEQFF. In DNA, the CDR3 is TGTGCCAGCAGTCTAGGACTAGTAGCAAATGAGCAGTTCTTC.